What follows are 9 T cell receptor beta chains derived from one specimen sequenced in a study of cytomegalovirus exposure and HLA in healthy donors. Amplification used 60 Vbeta primers and 13 Jbeta primers. TCRdb's copy holds only in-frame clones and misses some; the assay was immunoSEQ multiplex PCR. The sample includes more than 50,000 clones, 55% to 80% of them seen just once. The sample taken for sequencing was PBMCs. Receptor source: a woman between 50 and 59 years old in good health and CMV-seropositive.

The chain couples TRBV19 to TRBJ1-2; 7 positions agree with TRBD1. CDR3 length: 14 amino acids. Trimming cost V 8 bases and J 4 bases; bases outside gene matches: 10. The germline gives CDR1 LNHDA, CDR2 SQIVND (reference sequence). In nucleotides, the CDR3 is TGTGCCAGTGGGGCATCGACAGGGATCTATGGCTACACCTTC. Translating gives CASGASTGIYGYTF.

The chain uses TRBV5-1 and TRBJ2-1, with D tentatively TRBD2 (5 bases). The length of the CDR3 is 15 residues. Trimming pared 0 bases from V and 6 bases from J, leaving 13 bases between. Germline assignment: CDR1 SGHRS and CDR2 YFSETQ. Here the CDR3 reads CASSLDARVFNEQFF. The CDR3 DNA follows: TGCGCCAGCAGCTTGGACGCGAGGGTATTCAATGAGCAGTTCTTC. The full variable domain, in which reference TRBV5-1 and TRBJ2-1 provide the parts outside the CDR3, is KAGVTQTPRYLIKTRGQQVTLSCSPISGHRSVSWYQQTPGQGLQFLFEYFSETQRNKGNFPGRFSGRQFSNSRSEMNVSTLELGDSALYLCASSLDARVFNEQFFGPGTRLTVL.

The genes are TRBV14 and TRBJ1-3; D is uncertain. The germline CDR1 and CDR2 sequences are SGHDN and FVKESK. CDR3 length equals 14 residues. V lost 3 bases, J lost 3 bases, and 9 bases lay in between. CDR3 in DNA: TGTGCCAGCAGCCAGACTACTGGTGGAAACACCATATATTTT. This gives the protein CASSQTTGGNTIYF.

This chain links TRBV4-1 with TRBJ2-1; TRBD2 agrees at 10 bases. Germline loops: CDR1 MGHRA, CDR2 YSYEKL. V lost 0 bases to trimming and J lost 3 bases; unmatched junction nucleotides: 2. The length of the CDR3 is 16 residues. The CDR3 reads CASSQDLAGVYNEQFF. The CDR3 DNA reads TGCGCCAGCAGCCAAGATCTAGCGGGGGTCTACAATGAGCAGTTCTTC.

V is TRBV5-4 and J is TRBJ2-7; TRBD2 might be the D (5 bases). Deletions cut 3 bases from V and 3 bases from J, with 10 bases between. This CDR3 region has 13 residues. Germline-derived CDR1 and CDR2 are SGHNT and YYREEE (reference sequence). In DNA form, the CDR3 reads TGTGCCAGCAGCTCATCCGGGGTCTACGAGCAGTACTTC. The encoded protein is CASSSSGVYEQYF.

The chain is built from TRBV6-5 and TRBJ2-5; tentatively, D is TRBD1 (5 bases). This CDR3 contains 16 residues. V lost 2 bases and J 1 base, leaving 14 bases between the germline ends. The germline gives CDR1 MNHEY, CDR2 SVGAGI. CDR3 sequence: CASSYEWARGQETQYF. CDR3 bases: TGTGCCAGCAGTTACGAATGGGCTAGGGGCCAAGAGACCCAGTACTTC.

The V gene is TRBV18, the J gene TRBJ2-7; D unresolved. The V end was cut by 2 bases, the J end by 4 bases, with 9 bases between. Germline CDR1 KGHSH, CDR2 LQKENI. This CDR3 contains 13 residues. CDR3 coding DNA: TGTGCCAGCTCACCAACGACACAGTACGAGCAGTACTTC. Residues: CASSPTTQYEQYF. The full variable domain, its missing parts supplied by reference TRBV18 and TRBJ2-7, is NAGVMQNPRHLVRRRGQEARLRCSPMKGHSHVYWYRQLPEEGLKFMVYLQKENIIDESGMPKERFSAEFPKEGPSILRIQQVVRGDSAAYFCASSPTTQYEQYFGPGTRLTVT.

Worth noting for this clone: Compared with germline, one end of the junction differs, possibly owing to a read error. This chain uses TRBV7-9 with TRBJ1-1; D gene uncertain. CDR3 size: 12 residues. CDR1 and CDR2 (germline): SEHNR, FQNEAQ (reference sequence). Here the CDR3 reads CSSHPGWGEAFF. CDR3 coding DNA: TGTTCCAGCCACCCGGGGTGGGGTGAAGCTTTCTTT.

This chain joins TRBV28 and TRBJ1-2; D ambiguous. V was pared by 6 bases and J by 7 bases, with 21 bases between. CDR3 length equals 15 residues. Germline V lookup: CDR1 MDHEN, CDR2 SYDVKM. The CDR3 here is CASRVAPHAQSGYTF. The CDR3 DNA sequence: TGTGCCAGCAGAGTCGCCCCCCATGCGCAATCTGGCTACACCTTC.